This TCR beta chain was retrieved from a study of CD8+CD57+ T cells in acquired aplastic anemia. General study points: Sharing between patients and controls was observed for twenty-nine CD8+ CDR3 sequences.

Template material for TCR beta VDJ and CDR3 profiling consisted of genomic DNA. TCRdb re-analysed the reads in MiXCR, keeping a single row per CDR3 protein. The sample consists of about 190,000 distinct CDR3 sequences, about 53% of them appearing once. On this clonotype: What it binds is not known. At one end, the junction sequence differs from germline, possibly due to a read error.

Germline CDR1 reads DFQATT; CDR2 reads SNEGSKA (reference sequence). CDR3 length equals 15 residues. The TCR was taken from a human donor in good health, serving as a control. Material: sorted CD4+, CD8+, or CD8+CD57+ T cells (not recorded which) from PBMCs. The chain employs TRBV20-1 and TRBJ2-5; 11 bases agree with TRBD2. The CDR3, as DNA: TGTAGTGCTAGAGCACTAGCGGGGGCCAGAGAGACCCAGTACTTC. This translates into CSARALAGARETQYF.